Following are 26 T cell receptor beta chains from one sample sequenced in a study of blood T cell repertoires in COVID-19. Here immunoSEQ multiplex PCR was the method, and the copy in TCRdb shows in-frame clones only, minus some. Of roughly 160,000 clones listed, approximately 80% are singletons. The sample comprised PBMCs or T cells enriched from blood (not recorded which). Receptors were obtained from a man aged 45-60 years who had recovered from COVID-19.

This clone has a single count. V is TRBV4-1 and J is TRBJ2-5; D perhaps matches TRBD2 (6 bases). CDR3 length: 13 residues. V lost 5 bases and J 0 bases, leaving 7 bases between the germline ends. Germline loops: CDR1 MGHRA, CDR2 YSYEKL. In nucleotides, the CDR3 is TGCGCCAGCAGCAAGCGGGACCAAGAGACCCAGTACTTC. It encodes CASSKRDQETQYF.

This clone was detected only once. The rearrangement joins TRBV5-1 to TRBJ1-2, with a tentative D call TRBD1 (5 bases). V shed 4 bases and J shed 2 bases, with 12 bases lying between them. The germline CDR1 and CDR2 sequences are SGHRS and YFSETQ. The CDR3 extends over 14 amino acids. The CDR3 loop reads CASSTGGNNYGYTF. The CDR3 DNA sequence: TGCGCCAGCAGCACGGGGGGGAACAACTATGGCTACACCTTC.

Here the CDR3 reads CASSQAPGLAGSETQYF. The CDR3 nucleotides are TGTGCCAGCAGCCAAGCACCGGGACTAGCGGGGTCTGAGACCCAGTACTTC. The rearrangement links TRBV3-1 (or the pseudogene TRBV3-2) to TRBJ2-5; 13 nucleotides match TRBD2. The J segment lost 5 bases and the V segment lost 1 base, leaving 7 bases of the junction unmatched. The CDR3 is 17 residues long. Germline CDR1 is LGHDT and CDR2 is YNNKEL (reference sequence).

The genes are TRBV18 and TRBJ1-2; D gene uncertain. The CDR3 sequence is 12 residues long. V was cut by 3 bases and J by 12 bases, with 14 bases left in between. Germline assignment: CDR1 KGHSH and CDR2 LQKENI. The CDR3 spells CASSPETGSHTF. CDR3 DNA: TGTGCCAGCTCACCCGAAACGGGGAGCCACACCTTC.

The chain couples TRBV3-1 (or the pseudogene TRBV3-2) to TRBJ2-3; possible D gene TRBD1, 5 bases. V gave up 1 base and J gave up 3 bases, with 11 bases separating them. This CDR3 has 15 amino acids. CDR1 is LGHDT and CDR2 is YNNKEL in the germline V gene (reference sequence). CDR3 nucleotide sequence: TGTGCCAGCAGCCAAGTAGGGGATAGTACAGATACGCAGTATTTT. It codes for CASSQVGDSTDTQYF.

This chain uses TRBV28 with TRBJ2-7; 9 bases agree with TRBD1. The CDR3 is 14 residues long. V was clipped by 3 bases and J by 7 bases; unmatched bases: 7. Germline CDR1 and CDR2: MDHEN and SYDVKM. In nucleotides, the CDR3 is TGTGCCAGCAGTTTCGGACAGGGGTATCGGGAGCAGTACTTC. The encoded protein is CASSFGQGYREQYF. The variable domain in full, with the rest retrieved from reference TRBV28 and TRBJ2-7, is DVKVTQSSRYLVKRTGEKVFLECVQDMDHENMFWYRQDPGLGLRLIYFSYDVKMKEKGDIPEGYSVSREKKERFSLILESASTNQTSMYLCASSFGQGYREQYFGPGTRLTVT.

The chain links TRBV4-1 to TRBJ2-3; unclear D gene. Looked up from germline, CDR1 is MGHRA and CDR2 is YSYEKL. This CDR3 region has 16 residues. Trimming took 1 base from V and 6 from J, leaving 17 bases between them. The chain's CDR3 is CASSQASLLGADTQYF. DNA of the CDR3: TGCGCCAGCAGCCAAGCGTCCCTGTTGGGCGCGGATACGCAGTATTTT.

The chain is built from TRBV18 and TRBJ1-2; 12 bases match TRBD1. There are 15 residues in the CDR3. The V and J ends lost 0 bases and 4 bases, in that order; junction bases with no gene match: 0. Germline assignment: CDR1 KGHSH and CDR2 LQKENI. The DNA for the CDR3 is TGTGCCAGCTCACCACCGGGACAGGGGGCCTATGGCTACACCTTC. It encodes CASSPPGQGAYGYTF. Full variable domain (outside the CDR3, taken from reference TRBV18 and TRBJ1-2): NAGVMQNPRHLVRRRGQEARLRCSPMKGHSHVYWYRQLPEEGLKFMVYLQKENIIDESGMPKERFSAEFPKEGPSILRIQQVVRGDSAAYFCASSPPGQGAYGYTFGSGTRLTVV.

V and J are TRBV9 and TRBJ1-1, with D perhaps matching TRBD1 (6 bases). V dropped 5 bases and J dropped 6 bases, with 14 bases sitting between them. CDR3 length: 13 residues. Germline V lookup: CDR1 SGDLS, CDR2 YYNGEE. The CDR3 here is CASRPTGSAEAFF. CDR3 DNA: TGTGCCAGCAGGCCCACAGGGTCCGCTGAAGCTTTCTTT.

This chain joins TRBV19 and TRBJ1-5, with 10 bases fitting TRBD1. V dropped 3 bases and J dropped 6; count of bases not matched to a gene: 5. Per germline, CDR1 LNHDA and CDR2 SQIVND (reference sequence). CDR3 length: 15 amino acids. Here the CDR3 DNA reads TGTGCCAGTAGTATCCGGACAGGGGGGAGTCAGCCCCAGCATTTT. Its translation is CASSIRTGGSQPQHF.

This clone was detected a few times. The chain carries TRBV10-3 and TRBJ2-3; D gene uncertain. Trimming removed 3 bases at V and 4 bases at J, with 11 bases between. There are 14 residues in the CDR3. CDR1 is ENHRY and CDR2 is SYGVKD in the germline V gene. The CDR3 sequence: CAISDGSVADTQYF. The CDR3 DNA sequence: TGTGCCATCAGTGACGGCAGCGTTGCAGATACGCAGTATTTT.

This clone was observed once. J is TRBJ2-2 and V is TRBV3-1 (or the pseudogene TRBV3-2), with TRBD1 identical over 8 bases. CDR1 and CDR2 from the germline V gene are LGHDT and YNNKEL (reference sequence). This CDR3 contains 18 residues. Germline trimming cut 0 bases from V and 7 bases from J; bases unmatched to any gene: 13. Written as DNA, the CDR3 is TGTGCCAGCAGCCAAGACAGGGGGCCCCGCGCCGGTGACGGGGAGCTGTTTTTT. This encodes CASSQDRGPRAGDGELFF.

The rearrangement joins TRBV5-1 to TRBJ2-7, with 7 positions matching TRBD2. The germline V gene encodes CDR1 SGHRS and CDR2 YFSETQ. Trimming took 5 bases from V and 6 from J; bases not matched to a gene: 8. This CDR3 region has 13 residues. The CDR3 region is CASRSGLWGEQYF. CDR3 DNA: TGCGCCAGCAGATCGGGACTATGGGGCGAGCAGTACTTC.

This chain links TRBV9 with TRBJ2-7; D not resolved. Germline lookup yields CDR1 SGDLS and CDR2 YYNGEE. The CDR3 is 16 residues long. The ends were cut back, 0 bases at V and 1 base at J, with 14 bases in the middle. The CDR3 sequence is CASSVATSESSYEQYF. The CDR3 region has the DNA TGTGCCAGCAGCGTAGCTACCTCGGAGTCTTCCTACGAGCAGTACTTC. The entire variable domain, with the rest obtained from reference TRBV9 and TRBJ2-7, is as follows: DSGVTQTPKHLITATGQRVTLRCSPRSGDLSVYWYQQSLDQGLQFLIQYYNGEERAKGNILERFSAQQFPDLHSELNLSSLELGDSALYFCASSVATSESSYEQYFGPGTRLTVT.

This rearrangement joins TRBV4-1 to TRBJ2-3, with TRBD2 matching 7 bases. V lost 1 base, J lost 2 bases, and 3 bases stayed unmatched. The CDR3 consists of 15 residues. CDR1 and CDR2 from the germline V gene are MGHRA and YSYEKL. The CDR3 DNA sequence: TGCGCCAGCAGCCAAGGAAGCGGGACCACAGATACGCAGTATTTT. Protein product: CASSQGSGTTDTQYF.

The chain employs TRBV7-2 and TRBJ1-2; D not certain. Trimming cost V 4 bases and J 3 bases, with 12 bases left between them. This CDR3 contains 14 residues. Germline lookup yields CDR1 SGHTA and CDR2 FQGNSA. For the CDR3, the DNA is TGTGCCAGCAGCTCGGCCCTCGGGGACTATGGCTACACCTTC. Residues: CASSSALGDYGYTF.

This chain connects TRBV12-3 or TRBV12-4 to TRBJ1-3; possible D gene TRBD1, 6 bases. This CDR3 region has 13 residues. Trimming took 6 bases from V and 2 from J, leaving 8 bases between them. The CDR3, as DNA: TGTGCCAGCAGCCGGACAGCTGGAAACACCATATATTTT. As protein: CASSRTAGNTIYF.

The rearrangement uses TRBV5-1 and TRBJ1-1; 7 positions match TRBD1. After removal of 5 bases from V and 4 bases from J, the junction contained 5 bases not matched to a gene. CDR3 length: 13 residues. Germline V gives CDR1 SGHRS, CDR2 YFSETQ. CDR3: CASSNRGTTEAFF. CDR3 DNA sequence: TGCGCCAGCAGTAACAGGGGAACCACTGAAGCTTTCTTT.

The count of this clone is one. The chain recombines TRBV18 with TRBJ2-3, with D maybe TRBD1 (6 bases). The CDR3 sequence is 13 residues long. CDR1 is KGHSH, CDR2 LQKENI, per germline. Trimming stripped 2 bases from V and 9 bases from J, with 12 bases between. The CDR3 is CASSPKGDATQYF. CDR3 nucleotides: TGTGCCAGCTCACCAAAGGGGGACGCCACGCAGTATTTT.

CDR3 region: CASSQGTLLAKNIQYF. CDR3 DNA: TGTGCCAGCAGCCAAGGGACATTACTAGCCAAAAACATTCAGTACTTC. The rearrangement uses TRBV14 and TRBJ2-4, with D maybe TRBD1 (5 bases). The CDR3 extends over 16 amino acids. The V and J ends lost 1 base and 0 bases respectively, with 10 bases between them. From germline, CDR1 is SGHDN and CDR2 FVKESK.

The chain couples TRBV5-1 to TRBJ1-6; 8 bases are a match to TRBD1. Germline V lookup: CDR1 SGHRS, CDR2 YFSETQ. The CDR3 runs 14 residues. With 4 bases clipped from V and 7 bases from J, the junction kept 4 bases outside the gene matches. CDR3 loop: CASSIQGENSPLHF. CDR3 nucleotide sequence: TGCGCCAGCAGCATACAGGGGGAGAATTCACCCCTCCACTTT.

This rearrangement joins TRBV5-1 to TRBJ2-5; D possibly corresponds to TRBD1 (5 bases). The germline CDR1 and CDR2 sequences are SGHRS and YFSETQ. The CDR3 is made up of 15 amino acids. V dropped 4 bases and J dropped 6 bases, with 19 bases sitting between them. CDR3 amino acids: CASSPDMQPSKTQYF. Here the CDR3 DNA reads TGCGCCAGCAGCCCGGACATGCAGCCTTCGAAGACCCAGTACTTC.

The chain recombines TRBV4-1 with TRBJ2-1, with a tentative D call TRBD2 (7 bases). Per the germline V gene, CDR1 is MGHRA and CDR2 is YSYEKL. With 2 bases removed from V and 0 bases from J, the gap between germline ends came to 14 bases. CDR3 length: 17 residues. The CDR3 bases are TGCGCCAGCAGCCAAAGGGGGGGTTTTGGCTCCTACAATGAGCAGTTCTTC. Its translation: CASSQRGGFGSYNEQFF.

CDR3 sequence reads: CASSSTTSPKTNEKLFF. Written as DNA, the CDR3 is TGTGCCAGTAGTTCAACAACGTCGCCAAAAACTAATGAAAAACTGTTTTTT. This rearrangement joins TRBV19 to TRBJ1-4; D gene uncertain. CDR1 and CDR2 from the germline V gene are LNHDA and SQIVND (reference sequence). The length of the CDR3 is 17 residues. V was cut by 5 bases and J by 1 base, with 17 bases left in between.

CDR3 residues: CASSEAAGEPYEQYF. CDR3 bases: TGTGCCAGCAGTGAAGCAGCGGGGGAGCCTTACGAGCAGTACTTC. The chain couples TRBV2 to TRBJ2-7; 8 nucleotides agree with TRBD2. The trim removed 0 bases at V and 4 bases at J, leaving 5 bases unmatched. From germline, CDR1 is SNHLY and CDR2 FYNNEI. The CDR3 spans 15 residues.

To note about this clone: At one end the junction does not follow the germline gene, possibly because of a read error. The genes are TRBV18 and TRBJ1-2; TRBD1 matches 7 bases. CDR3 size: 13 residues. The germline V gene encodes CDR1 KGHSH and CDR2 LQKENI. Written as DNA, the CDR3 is TGTACCAGCTCACCCCCGACAGGGTGGGGCTACACCTTC. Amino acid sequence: CTSSPPTGWGYTF.